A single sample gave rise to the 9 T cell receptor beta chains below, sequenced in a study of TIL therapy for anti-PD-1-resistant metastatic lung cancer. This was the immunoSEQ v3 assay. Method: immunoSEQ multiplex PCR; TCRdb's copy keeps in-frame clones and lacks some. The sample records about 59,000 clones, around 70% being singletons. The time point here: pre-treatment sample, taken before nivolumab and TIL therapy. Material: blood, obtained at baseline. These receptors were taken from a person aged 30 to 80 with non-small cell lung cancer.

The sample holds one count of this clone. DNA of the CDR3: TGTGCCAGCAGCCCCCGGACAGGGGTCGCAGGCTACACCTTC. The encoded protein is CASSPRTGVAGYTF. The chain links TRBV28 to TRBJ1-2, with 9 positions matching TRBD1. The germline V gene encodes CDR1 MDHEN and CDR2 SYDVKM. The CDR3 loop spans 14 amino acids. V trimming: 6 bases; J trimming: 8 bases; junction bases outside the gene matches: 10.

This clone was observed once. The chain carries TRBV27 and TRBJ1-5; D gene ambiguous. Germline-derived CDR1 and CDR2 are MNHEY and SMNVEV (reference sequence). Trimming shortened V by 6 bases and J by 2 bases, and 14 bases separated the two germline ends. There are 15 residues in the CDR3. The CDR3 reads CASRPSTQGNQPQHF. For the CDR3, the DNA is TGTGCCAGCAGACCTAGCACGCAGGGCAATCAGCCCCAGCATTTT.

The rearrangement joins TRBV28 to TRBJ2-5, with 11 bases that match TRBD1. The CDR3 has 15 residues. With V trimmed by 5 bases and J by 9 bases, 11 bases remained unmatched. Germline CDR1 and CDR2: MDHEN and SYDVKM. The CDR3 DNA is TGTGCCAGCAGTACGGGACAGGGGGTTACGTGGGCCCAGTACTTC. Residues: CASSTGQGVTWAQYF.

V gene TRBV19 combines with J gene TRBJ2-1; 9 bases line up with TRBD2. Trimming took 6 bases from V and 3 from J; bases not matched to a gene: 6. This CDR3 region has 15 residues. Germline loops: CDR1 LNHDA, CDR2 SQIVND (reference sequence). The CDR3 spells CASRTSGGIYNEQFF. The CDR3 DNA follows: TGTGCCAGTAGAACAAGCGGGGGGATCTACAATGAGCAGTTCTTC.

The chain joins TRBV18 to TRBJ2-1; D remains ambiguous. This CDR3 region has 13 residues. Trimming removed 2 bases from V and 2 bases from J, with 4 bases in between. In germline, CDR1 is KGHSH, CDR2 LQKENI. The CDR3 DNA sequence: TGTGCCAGCTCACCAAACACCTACAATGAGCAGTTCTTC. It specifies CASSPNTYNEQFF.

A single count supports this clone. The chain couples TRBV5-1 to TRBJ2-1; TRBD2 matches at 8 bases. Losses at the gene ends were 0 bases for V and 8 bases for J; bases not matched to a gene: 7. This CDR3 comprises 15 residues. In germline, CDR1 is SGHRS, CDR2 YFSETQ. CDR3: CASSLDLGGADEQFF. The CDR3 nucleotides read TGCGCCAGCAGCTTGGACCTCGGGGGGGCGGATGAGCAGTTCTTC. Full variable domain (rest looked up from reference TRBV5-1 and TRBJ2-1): KAGVTQTPRYLIKTRGQQVTLSCSPISGHRSVSWYQQTPGQGLQFLFEYFSETQRNKGNFPGRFSGRQFSNSRSEMNVSTLELGDSALYLCASSLDLGGADEQFFGPGTRLTVL.

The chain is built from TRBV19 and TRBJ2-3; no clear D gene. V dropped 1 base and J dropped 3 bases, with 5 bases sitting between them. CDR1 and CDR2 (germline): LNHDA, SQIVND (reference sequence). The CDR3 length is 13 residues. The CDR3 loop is CASSIVITDTQYF. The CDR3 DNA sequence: TGTGCCAGTAGTATAGTAATTACAGATACGCAGTATTTT.

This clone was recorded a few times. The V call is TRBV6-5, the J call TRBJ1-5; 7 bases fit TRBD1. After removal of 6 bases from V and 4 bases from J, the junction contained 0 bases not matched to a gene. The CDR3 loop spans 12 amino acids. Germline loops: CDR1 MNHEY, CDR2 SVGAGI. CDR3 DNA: TGTGCCAGCAGACAGGGGAATCAGCCCCAGCATTTT. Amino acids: CASRQGNQPQHF.

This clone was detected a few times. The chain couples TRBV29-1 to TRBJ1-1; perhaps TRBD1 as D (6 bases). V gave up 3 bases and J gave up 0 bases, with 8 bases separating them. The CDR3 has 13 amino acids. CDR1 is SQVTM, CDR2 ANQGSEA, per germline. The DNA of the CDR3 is TGCAGCGTTGAGTGGGACATGAACACTGAAGCTTTCTTT. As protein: CSVEWDMNTEAFF.